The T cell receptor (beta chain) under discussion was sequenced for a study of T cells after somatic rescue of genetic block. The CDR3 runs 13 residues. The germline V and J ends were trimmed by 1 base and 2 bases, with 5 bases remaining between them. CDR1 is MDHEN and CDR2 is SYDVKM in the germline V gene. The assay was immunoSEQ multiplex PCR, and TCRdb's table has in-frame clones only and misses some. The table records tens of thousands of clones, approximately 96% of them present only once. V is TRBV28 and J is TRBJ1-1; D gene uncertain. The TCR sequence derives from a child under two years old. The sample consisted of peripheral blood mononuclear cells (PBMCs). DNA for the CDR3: TGTGCCAGCAGTTTATCGTACAACACTGAAGCTTTCTTT. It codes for CASSLSYNTEAFF.